This is a list of T cell receptor beta chains from one sample in a study of blood T cell repertoires in COVID-19. Data came from immunoSEQ multiplex PCR; TCRdb stores just in-frame clones and leaves some out. The sample contains roughly 70,000 clones, roughly three quarters of which appear only once. Sequencing was done on a sample of peripheral blood. Receptors originate from a man between 65 and 79 years old with COVID-19, enrolled during active disease. CDR3s include the opening cysteine and the closing phenylalanine or tryptophan. D genes are given only for firm matches. Expanded clones get a size class; other rows say once, few or many, or leave the size out.

cdr3_aa: CASSHFSGPGVDTEAFF; cdr3_nt: TGTGCCAGCAGCCATTTTTCAGGCCCGGGGGTGGACACTGAAGCTTTCTTT; v_call: TRBV3-1/TRBV3-2; clone_size: few; d_call: NA; j_call: TRBJ1-1
cdr3_aa: CASSQDGTGGYNEQFF; cdr3_nt: TGCGCCAGCAGCCAAGATGGGACAGGGGGCTACAATGAGCAGTTCTTC; v_call: TRBV4-3; clone_size: NA; d_call: TRBD1; j_call: TRBJ2-1
cdr3_aa: CASSRGGGGTDTQYF; cdr3_nt: TGTGCCAGCAGTAGAGGGGGCGGCGGCACAGATACGCAGTATTTT; v_call: TRBV28; clone_size: few; d_call: TRBD1; j_call: TRBJ2-3
cdr3_aa: CASSQDLVYPQHF; cdr3_nt: TGTGCCAGCAGCCAAGATTTGGTCTACCCCCAGCATTTT; v_call: TRBV3-1/TRBV3-2; clone_size: NA; d_call: NA; j_call: TRBJ1-5
cdr3_aa: CASSPRTGSTRNTEAFF; cdr3_nt: TGTGCCAGCAGCCCTCGGACAGGGAGTACGAGGAACACTGAAGCTTTCTTT; v_call: TRBV21-1; clone_size: NA; d_call: NA; j_call: TRBJ1-1
cdr3_aa: CASSPQGGRVRNEQFF; cdr3_nt: TGTGCCAGCAGCCCCCAGGGCGGGAGGGTCCGCAATGAGCAGTTCTTC; v_call: TRBV7-3; clone_size: NA; d_call: TRBD2; j_call: TRBJ2-1
cdr3_aa: CASSSPELHSGNTIYF; cdr3_nt: TGTGCCAGCAGCTCCCCCGAATTACACTCTGGAAACACCATATATTTT; v_call: TRBV5-8; clone_size: NA; d_call: NA; j_call: TRBJ1-3
cdr3_aa: CASSTGNSYEQYF; cdr3_nt: TGTGCCAGCAGTACGGGGAACAGTTACGAGCAGTACTTC; v_call: TRBV28; clone_size: NA; d_call: NA; j_call: TRBJ2-7
cdr3_aa: CAISGTSDEQYF; cdr3_nt: TGTGCCATCAGTGGAACTAGCGACGAGCAGTACTTC; v_call: TRBV10-3; clone_size: NA; d_call: TRBD2; j_call: TRBJ2-7
cdr3_aa: CASSSGGATTEAFF; cdr3_nt: TGTGCCAGCAGTTCCGGGGGGGCGACCACTGAAGCTTTCTTT; v_call: TRBV6-6; clone_size: NA; d_call: NA; j_call: TRBJ1-1
cdr3_aa: CASSPYTGELFF; cdr3_nt: TGTGCCAGCAGCCCGTACACCGGGGAGCTGTTTTTT; v_call: TRBV7-9; clone_size: few; d_call: NA; j_call: TRBJ2-2
cdr3_aa: CASSPKQGRNEKLFF; cdr3_nt: TGTGCCAGCAGCCCCAAACAGGGACGTAATGAAAAACTGTTTTTT; v_call: TRBV5-5; clone_size: NA; d_call: NA; j_call: TRBJ1-4
cdr3_aa: CASSQGQGDTEAFF; cdr3_nt: TGCGCCAGCAGCCAGGGACAGGGGGACACTGAAGCTTTCTTT; v_call: TRBV5-1; clone_size: few; d_call: TRBD1; j_call: TRBJ1-1
cdr3_aa: CATSRGLAGGQSYNEQFF; cdr3_nt: TGTGCCACCAGCAGAGGACTAGCGGGAGGGCAATCCTACAATGAGCAGTTCTTC; v_call: TRBV15; clone_size: NA; d_call: TRBD2; j_call: TRBJ2-1
cdr3_aa: CASSVDGVPEQFF; cdr3_nt: TGTGCCAGCAGCGTAGATGGAGTTCCTGAGCAGTTCTTC; v_call: TRBV9; clone_size: few; d_call: NA; j_call: TRBJ2-1
cdr3_aa: CASSLGGGGADTQYF; cdr3_nt: TGTGCCAGCAGCTTGGGGGGCGGCGGGGCAGATACGCAGTATTTT; v_call: TRBV5-4; clone_size: NA; d_call: NA; j_call: TRBJ2-3
cdr3_aa: CASSLQGGAGELFF; cdr3_nt: TGTGCCAGTAGTTTGCAGGGTGGAGCCGGGGAGCTGTTTTTT; v_call: TRBV19; clone_size: NA; d_call: NA; j_call: TRBJ2-2
cdr3_aa: CASKTWDRVGQPQHF; cdr3_nt: TGTGCCAGCAAAACGTGGGACAGGGTTGGTCAGCCCCAGCATTTT; v_call: TRBV28; clone_size: NA; d_call: TRBD1; j_call: TRBJ1-5
cdr3_aa: CSAGTGRNQPQHF; cdr3_nt: TGCAGCGCGGGGACAGGACGAAATCAGCCCCAGCATTTT; v_call: TRBV29-1; clone_size: few; d_call: TRBD1; j_call: TRBJ1-5
cdr3_aa: CASTRGILKSYTDTQYF; cdr3_nt: TGTGCCAGCACTAGGGGAATACTAAAAAGTTACACAGATACGCAGTATTTT; v_call: TRBV9; clone_size: NA; d_call: NA; j_call: TRBJ2-3
cdr3_aa: CASRQREWSTEAFF; cdr3_nt: TGTGCCAGCAGGCAGAGGGAATGGAGCACTGAAGCTTTCTTT; v_call: TRBV3-1/TRBV3-2; clone_size: NA; d_call: NA; j_call: TRBJ1-1
cdr3_aa: CASSDSGTGVTEAFF; cdr3_nt: TGTGCCAGCAGTGACTCTGGGACAGGGGTTACTGAAGCTTTCTTT; v_call: TRBV6-4; clone_size: NA; d_call: TRBD1; j_call: TRBJ1-1
cdr3_aa: CASSLRQSYEQYF; cdr3_nt: TGCGCCAGCAGCCTAAGACAATCCTACGAGCAGTACTTC; v_call: TRBV5-1; clone_size: NA; d_call: NA; j_call: TRBJ2-7
cdr3_aa: CASSYGGQGGSPLHF; cdr3_nt: TGTGCCAGCAGTTACGGGGGACAGGGGGGTTCACCCCTCCACTTT; v_call: TRBV6-6; clone_size: NA; d_call: TRBD1; j_call: TRBJ1-6
cdr3_aa: CASSLGVGRNTDTQYF; cdr3_nt: TGTGCCAGCAGCTTAGGAGTCGGGAGGAACACAGATACGCAGTATTTT; v_call: TRBV11-1; clone_size: NA; d_call: TRBD2; j_call: TRBJ2-3
cdr3_aa: CSVPADRRFSYNEQFF; cdr3_nt: TGCAGCGTTCCGGCGGACAGGAGATTCTCCTACAATGAGCAGTTCTTC; v_call: TRBV29-1; clone_size: NA; d_call: TRBD1; j_call: TRBJ2-1
cdr3_aa: CASSYGDRGHTGELFF; cdr3_nt: TGCGCCAGCAGCTATGGGGACAGGGGGCACACCGGGGAGCTGTTTTTT; v_call: TRBV5-1; clone_size: NA; d_call: TRBD1; j_call: TRBJ2-2
cdr3_aa: CASSDPRTVNEKLFF; cdr3_nt: TGTGCCAGCAGCGATCCGCGGACAGTCAACGAAAAACTGTTTTTT; v_call: TRBV2; clone_size: few; d_call: NA; j_call: TRBJ1-4